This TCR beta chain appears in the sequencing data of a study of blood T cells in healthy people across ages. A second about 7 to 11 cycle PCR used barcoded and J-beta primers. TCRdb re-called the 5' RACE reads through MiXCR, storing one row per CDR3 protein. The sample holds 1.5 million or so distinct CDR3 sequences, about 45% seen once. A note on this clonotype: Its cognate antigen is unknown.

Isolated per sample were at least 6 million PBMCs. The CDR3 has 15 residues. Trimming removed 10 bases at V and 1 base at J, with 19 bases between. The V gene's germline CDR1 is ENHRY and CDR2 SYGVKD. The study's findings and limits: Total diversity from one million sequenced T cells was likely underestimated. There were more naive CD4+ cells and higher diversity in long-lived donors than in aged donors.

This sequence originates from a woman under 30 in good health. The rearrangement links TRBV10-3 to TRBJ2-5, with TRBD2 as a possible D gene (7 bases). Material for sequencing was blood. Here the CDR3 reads CATQVGASGQETQYF. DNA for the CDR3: TGTGCCACCCAGGTGGGGGCTAGCGGCCAAGAGACCCAGTACTTC.